This TCR beta chain was recorded in a study of cytomegalovirus exposure and HLA in healthy donors. PCR primers comprised 60 Vbeta and 13 Jbeta primers. The repertoire was sequenced with immunoSEQ multiplex PCR; TCRdb's copy has only in-frame clones and lacks some. The repertoire table contains fewer than 150,000 clones. The sequenced sample was PBMCs. The clonotype originates from a woman in her sixties in good health and CMV-seronegative.

The CDR3 is CASSRAGRNSPLHF. The CDR3 nucleotides are TGTGCCAGCAGTCGCGCAGGGAGGAATTCACCCCTCCACTTT. The gene calls are TRBV27 and TRBJ1-6; possibly TRBD1 for D (5 bases). Per the germline V gene, CDR1 is MNHEY and CDR2 is SMNVEV (reference sequence). The ends were cut back, 5 bases at V and 7 bases at J, with 12 bases in the middle. This CDR3 region has 14 residues.